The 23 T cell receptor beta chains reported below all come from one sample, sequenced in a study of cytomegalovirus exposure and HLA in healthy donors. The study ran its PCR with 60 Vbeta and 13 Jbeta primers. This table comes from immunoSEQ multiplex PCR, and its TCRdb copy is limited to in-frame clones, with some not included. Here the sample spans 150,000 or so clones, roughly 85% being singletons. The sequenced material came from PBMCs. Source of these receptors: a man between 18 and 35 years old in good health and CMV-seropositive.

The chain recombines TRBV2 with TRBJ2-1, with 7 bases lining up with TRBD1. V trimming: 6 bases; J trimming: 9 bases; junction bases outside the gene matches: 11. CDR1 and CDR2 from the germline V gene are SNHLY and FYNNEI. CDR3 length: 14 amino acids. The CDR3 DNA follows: TGTGCCAGCAGCCAGGGGACAGTGCTGGTTGAGCAGTTCTTC. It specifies CASSQGTVLVEQFF.

The CDR3 loop is CASRDRAAGELFF. CDR3 DNA: TGTGCCAGTCGGGACAGGGCGGCCGGGGAGCTGTTTTTT. The chain couples TRBV19 to TRBJ2-2, with TRBD1 matching over 9 bases. The CDR3 spans 13 residues. Germline V CDR1 and CDR2: LNHDA, SQIVND (reference sequence). The trim removed 8 bases at V and 6 bases at J, leaving 4 bases unmatched. Looking up the rest from reference TRBV19 and TRBJ2-2 gives the full variable domain: DGGITQSPKYLFRKEGQNVTLSCEQNLNHDAMYWYRQDPGQGLRLIYYSQIVNDFQKGDIAEGYSVSREKKESFPLTVTSAQKNPTAFYLCASRDRAAGELFFGEGSRLTVL.

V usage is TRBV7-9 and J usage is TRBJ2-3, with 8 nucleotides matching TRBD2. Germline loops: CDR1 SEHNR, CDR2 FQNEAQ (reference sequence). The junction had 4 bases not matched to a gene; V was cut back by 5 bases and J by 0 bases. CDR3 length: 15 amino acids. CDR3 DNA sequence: TGTGCCAGCAGCCGGGGGGGAGCTAGCACAGATACGCAGTATTTT. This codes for CASSRGGASTDTQYF.

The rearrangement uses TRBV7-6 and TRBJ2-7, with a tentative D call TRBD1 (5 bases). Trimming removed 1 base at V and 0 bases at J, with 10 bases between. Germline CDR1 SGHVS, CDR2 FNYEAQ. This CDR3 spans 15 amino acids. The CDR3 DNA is TGTGCCAGCAGCTTAGAGGCAGGGTTCTCCTACGAGCAGTACTTC. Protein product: CASSLEAGFSYEQYF.

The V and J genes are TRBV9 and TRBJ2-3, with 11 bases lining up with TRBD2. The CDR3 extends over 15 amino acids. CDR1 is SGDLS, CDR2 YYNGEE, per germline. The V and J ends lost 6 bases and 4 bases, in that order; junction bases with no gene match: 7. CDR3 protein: CASTNSGGASDTQYF. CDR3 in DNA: TGTGCCAGCACCAATAGCGGGGGGGCCTCAGATACGCAGTATTTT.

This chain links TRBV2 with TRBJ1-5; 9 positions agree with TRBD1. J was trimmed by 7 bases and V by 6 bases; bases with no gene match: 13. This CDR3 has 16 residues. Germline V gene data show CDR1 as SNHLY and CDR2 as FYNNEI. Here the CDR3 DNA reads TGTGCCAGCAGGGGAGGGGAAGGGACAGGGAAACAGCCCCAGCATTTT. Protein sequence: CASRGGEGTGKQPQHF.

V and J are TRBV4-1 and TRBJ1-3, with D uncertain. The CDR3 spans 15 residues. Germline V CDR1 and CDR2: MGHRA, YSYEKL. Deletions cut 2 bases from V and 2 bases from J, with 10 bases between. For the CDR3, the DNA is TGCGCCAGCAGCCAAACGGGGATCACTGGAAACACCATATATTTT. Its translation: CASSQTGITGNTIYF.

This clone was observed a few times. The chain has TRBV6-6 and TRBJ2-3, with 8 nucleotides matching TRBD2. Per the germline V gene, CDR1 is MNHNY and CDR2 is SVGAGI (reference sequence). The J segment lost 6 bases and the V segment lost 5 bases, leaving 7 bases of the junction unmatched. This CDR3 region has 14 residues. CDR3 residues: CASSPPGGEDTQYF. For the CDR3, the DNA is TGTGCCAGCAGTCCTCCCGGGGGGGAGGATACGCAGTATTTT.

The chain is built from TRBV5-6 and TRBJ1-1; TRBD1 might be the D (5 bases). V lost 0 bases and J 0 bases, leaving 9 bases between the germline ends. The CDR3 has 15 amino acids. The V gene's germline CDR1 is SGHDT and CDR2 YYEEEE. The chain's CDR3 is CASSLDRPMNTEAFF. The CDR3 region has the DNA TGTGCCAGCAGCTTGGACAGGCCGATGAACACTGAAGCTTTCTTT. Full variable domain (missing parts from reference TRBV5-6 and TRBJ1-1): DAGVTQSPTHLIKTRGQQVTLRCSPKSGHDTVSWYQQALGQGPQFIFQYYEEEERQRGNFPDRFSGHQFPNYSSELNVNALLLGDSALYLCASSLDRPMNTEAFFGQGTRLTVV.

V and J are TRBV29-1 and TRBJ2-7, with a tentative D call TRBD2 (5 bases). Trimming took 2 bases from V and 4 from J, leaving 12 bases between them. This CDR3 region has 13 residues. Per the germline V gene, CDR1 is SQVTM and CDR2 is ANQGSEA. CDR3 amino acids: CSVETPSSYEQYF. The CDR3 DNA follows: TGCAGCGTTGAAACCCCTAGCTCGTACGAGCAGTACTTC.

The CDR3 spells CASSGAQGVAKNIQYF. In DNA form, the CDR3 reads TGTGCCAGCAGTGGGGCACAGGGAGTAGCCAAAAACATTCAGTACTTC. The J gene is TRBJ2-4, the V gene TRBV2; perhaps TRBD1 as D (6 bases). The V gene lost 4 bases and the J gene lost 0 bases, with 13 bases spanning the gap. Looked up from germline, CDR1 is SNHLY and CDR2 is FYNNEI. The CDR3 totals 16 residues.

CDR3 amino acids: CASTPNWGRNTEAFF. CDR3 in DNA: TGTGCCAGCACCCCAAATTGGGGGCGGAACACTGAAGCTTTCTTT. The J gene is TRBJ1-1, the V gene TRBV5-6, with a weak D call TRBD1 (6 bases). Germline V gives CDR1 SGHDT, CDR2 YYEEEE. CDR3 length: 15 amino acids. V dropped 6 bases and J dropped 1 base, with 16 bases sitting between them.

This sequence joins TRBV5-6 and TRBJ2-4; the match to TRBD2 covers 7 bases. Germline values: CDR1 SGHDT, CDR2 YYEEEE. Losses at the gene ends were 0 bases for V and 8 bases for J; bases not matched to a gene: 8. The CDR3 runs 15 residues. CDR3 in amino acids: CASSLGAGGYHIQYF. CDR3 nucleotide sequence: TGTGCCAGCAGCTTGGGGGCCGGGGGGTATCACATTCAGTACTTC.

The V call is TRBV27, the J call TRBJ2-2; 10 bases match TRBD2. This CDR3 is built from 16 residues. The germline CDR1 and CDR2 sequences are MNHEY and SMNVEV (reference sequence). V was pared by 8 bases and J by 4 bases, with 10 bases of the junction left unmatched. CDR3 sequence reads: CASGRAGGPRTGELFF. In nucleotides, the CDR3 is TGTGCCAGCGGTCGAGCGGGGGGGCCTCGCACCGGGGAGCTGTTTTTT.

The CDR3 DNA follows: TGTGCCAGCAGTTCCCTCCTAGAGGCGGATAAGATTGAAGCTTTCTTT. Amino acid sequence: CASSSLLEADKIEAFF. The rearrangement links TRBV6-5 to TRBJ1-1, with D unclear. V lost 4 bases and J 7 bases, leaving 22 bases between the germline ends. The CDR3 length is 16 residues. Germline V gene sequence: CDR1 MNHEY, CDR2 SVGAGI.

The CDR3 region has the DNA TGTGCTAGTGGTTCAGAGAACACTGAAGCTTTCTTT. Its protein is CASGSENTEAFF. The rearrangement links TRBV12-5 to TRBJ1-1; D unresolved. Between the trimmed V and J ends, which lost 4 bases and 1 base, there was a span of 4 bases. CDR1 and CDR2 from the germline V gene are LGHNT and FRNRAP. The CDR3 is 12 amino acids.

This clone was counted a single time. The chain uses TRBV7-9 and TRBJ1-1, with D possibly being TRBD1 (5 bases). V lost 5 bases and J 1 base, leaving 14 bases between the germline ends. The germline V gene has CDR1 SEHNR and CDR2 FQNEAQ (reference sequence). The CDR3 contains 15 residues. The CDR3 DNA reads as TGTGCCAGCAGCCCAGGACACTTGCAGAACACTGAAGCTTTCTTT. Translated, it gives CASSPGHLQNTEAFF.

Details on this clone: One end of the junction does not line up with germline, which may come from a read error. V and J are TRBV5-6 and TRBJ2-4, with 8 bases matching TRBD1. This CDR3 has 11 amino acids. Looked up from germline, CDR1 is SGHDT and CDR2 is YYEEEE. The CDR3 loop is CASSLGDRQNF. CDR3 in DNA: TGTGCCAGCAGCTTGGGGGACAGGCAAAACTTC.

The CDR3 DNA sequence: TGTGCCACCGCGACAGGGGCCTACGAGCAGTACTTC. Translating it yields CATATGAYEQYF. This rearrangement joins TRBV19 to TRBJ2-7; 8 nucleotides line up with TRBD1. The V gene's germline CDR1 is LNHDA and CDR2 SQIVND (reference sequence). The CDR3 is made up of 12 amino acids. V shed 10 bases, J shed 2 bases, and the junction held 4 bases outside the gene matches.

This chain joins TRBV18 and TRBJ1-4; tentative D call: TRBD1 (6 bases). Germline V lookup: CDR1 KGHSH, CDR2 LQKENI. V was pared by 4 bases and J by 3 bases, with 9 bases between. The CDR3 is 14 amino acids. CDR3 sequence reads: CASSLYRANEKLFF. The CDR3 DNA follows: TGTGCCAGCTCACTCTACAGGGCTAATGAAAAACTGTTTTTT.

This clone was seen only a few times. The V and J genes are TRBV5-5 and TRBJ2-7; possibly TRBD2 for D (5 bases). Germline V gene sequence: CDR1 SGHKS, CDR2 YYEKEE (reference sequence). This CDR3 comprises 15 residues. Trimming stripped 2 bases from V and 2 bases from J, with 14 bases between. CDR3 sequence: CASSFPAGITYEQYF. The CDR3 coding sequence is TGTGCCAGCAGCTTTCCTGCGGGCATCACCTACGAGCAGTACTTC.

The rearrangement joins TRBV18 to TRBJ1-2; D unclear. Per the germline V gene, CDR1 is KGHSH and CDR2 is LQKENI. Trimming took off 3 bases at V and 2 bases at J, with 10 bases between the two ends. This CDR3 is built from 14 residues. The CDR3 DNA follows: TGTGCCAGCTCACCCGTGGGCATAAACTATGGCTACACCTTC. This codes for CASSPVGINYGYTF.

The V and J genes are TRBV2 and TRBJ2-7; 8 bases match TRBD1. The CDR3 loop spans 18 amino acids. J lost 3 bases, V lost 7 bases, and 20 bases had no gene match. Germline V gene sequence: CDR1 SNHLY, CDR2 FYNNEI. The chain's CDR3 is CASIIYGTGGSTDYEQYF. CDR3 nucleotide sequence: TGTGCCAGCATCATATATGGTACAGGGGGTTCCACGGACTACGAGCAGTACTTC.